Following are 31 T cell receptor beta chains from one sample sequenced in a study of shared clonotypes between healthy human individuals. Terminally differentiated effector memory CD45RA+ cells were excluded by CCR7 positive selection of CD45RO-negative cells. TCRdb's table, derived via immunoSEQ multiplex PCR, lists solely in-frame clones and lacks some. The table records more than 2 million clones, roughly 93% of them present only once. Sequencing used naive CD8+ T cells from PBMCs. These receptors were obtained from a man between 18 and 29 years old in good health. Some clones in this sample may be carry-over from other donors' samples.

The chain is built from TRBV4-2 and TRBJ2-7, with D perhaps TRBD1 (8 bases). Trimming removed 0 bases from V and 4 bases from J, with 22 bases in between. This CDR3 has 18 residues. Germline lookup yields CDR1 LGHNA and CDR2 YNFKEQ. This chain's CDR3 is CASSQDLADREGLYEQYF. The DNA for the CDR3 is TGTGCCAGCAGCCAAGATCTTGCGGACAGGGAGGGACTTTACGAGCAGTACTTC.

The chain couples TRBV6-5 to TRBJ2-3; 7 bases align to TRBD1. Trimming took 2 bases from V and 0 from J; bases not matched to a gene: 2. In germline, CDR1 is MNHEY, CDR2 SVGAGI. This CDR3 is 15 amino acids long. The CDR3, as DNA: TGTGCCAGCAGTTACGGGACAGTTAGCACAGATACGCAGTATTTT. This gives the protein CASSYGTVSTDTQYF.

This rearrangement joins TRBV28 to TRBJ2-5; the D gene is possibly TRBD1 (5 bases). The V end lost 6 bases, the J end lost 2 bases, and 10 bases lay between the germline ends. The length of the CDR3 is 13 residues. CDR1 is MDHEN, CDR2 SYDVKM, per germline. CDR3 sequence: CASRPDRQETQYF. The CDR3 DNA is TGTGCCAGCAGACCAGACAGACAAGAGACCCAGTACTTC.

The rearrangement uses TRBV7-9 and TRBJ1-4; D perhaps matches TRBD1 (5 bases). CDR1 is SEHNR, CDR2 FQNEAQ, per germline (reference sequence). V lost 6 bases to trimming and J lost 5 bases, with 19 bases between them. The CDR3 contains 16 residues. CDR3 in amino acids: CASSNTMGRENEKLFF. In DNA form, the CDR3 reads TGTGCCAGCAGTAACACCATGGGACGGGAGAATGAAAAACTGTTTTTT. Combining the CDR3 with reference TRBV7-9 and TRBJ1-4 gives the whole variable domain DTGVSQNPRHKITKRGQNVTFRCDPISEHNRLYWYRQTLGQGPEFLTYFQNEAQLEKSRLLSDRFSAERPKGSFSTLEIQRTEQGDSAMYLCASSNTMGRENEKLFFGSGTQLSVL.

The chain carries TRBV28 and TRBJ2-3; a weak D match, TRBD1 (7 bases). There are 16 residues in the CDR3. Germline CDR1 reads MDHEN; CDR2 reads SYDVKM. The V end lost 4 bases, the J end lost 4 bases, and 18 bases lay between the germline ends. CDR3 sequence: CASSSGGQYAPDTQYF. As DNA, the CDR3 is TGTGCCAGCAGTTCCGGGGGACAGTACGCCCCAGATACGCAGTATTTT.

This sequence joins TRBV30 and TRBJ1-1; D remains unclear. The germline CDR1 and CDR2 sequences are GTSNPN and SVGIG (reference sequence). V dropped 8 bases and J dropped 1 base, with 11 bases sitting between them. The CDR3 has 12 residues. This chain's CDR3 is CAVTLKNTEAFF. In DNA, the CDR3 is TGTGCCGTGACACTCAAGAACACTGAAGCTTTCTTT.

The chain links TRBV28 to TRBJ2-2; 9 bases line up with TRBD2. V lost 6 bases and J lost 6; bases outside the gene matches: 14. The CDR3 has 17 residues. The germline CDR1 and CDR2 sequences are MDHEN and SYDVKM. The CDR3 coding sequence is TGTGCCAGCAGATTTACTCCCGGGACTAGCCGCGCCGGGGAGCTGTTTTTT. Residues: CASRFTPGTSRAGELFF.

The rearrangement joins TRBV11-2 to TRBJ2-1; TRBD2 matches at 7 bases. The CDR3 contains 15 residues. The ends lost 5 bases at V and 4 bases at J; junction bases unmatched: 8. CDR1 and CDR2 (germline): SGHAT, FQNNGV. CDR3 bases: TGTGCCAGCAGCCGCAGCGGGACGATGTACAATGAGCAGTTCTTC. Encoded protein: CASSRSGTMYNEQFF.

J is TRBJ1-1 and V is TRBV28; 8 positions match TRBD1. The CDR3 has 14 residues. V lost 4 bases to trimming and J lost 6 bases; unmatched junction nucleotides: 7. CDR1 is MDHEN and CDR2 is SYDVKM in the germline V gene. The CDR3 DNA sequence: TGTGCCAGCAGTTCCGGACAGGGAACGGCTGAAGCTTTCTTT. This encodes CASSSGQGTAEAFF. Using reference TRBV28 and TRBJ1-1 for the parts outside the CDR3, the full variable domain is DVKVTQSSRYLVKRTGEKVFLECVQDMDHENMFWYRQDPGLGLRLIYFSYDVKMKEKGDIPEGYSVSREKKERFSLILESASTNQTSMYLCASSSGQGTAEAFFGQGTRLTVV.

The V gene is TRBV7-9, the J gene TRBJ1-1, with 8 bases matching TRBD1. The CDR3 covers 13 residues. With V trimmed by 5 bases and J by 5 bases, 4 bases remained unmatched. Germline loops: CDR1 SEHNR, CDR2 FQNEAQ (reference sequence). This CDR3 reads CASSPNRGTEAFF. CDR3 DNA sequence: TGTGCCAGCAGCCCGAACAGGGGGACTGAAGCTTTCTTT.

The gene calls are TRBV6-1 and TRBJ2-3; D unclear. Germline lookup yields CDR1 MNHNS and CDR2 SASEGT. The CDR3 runs to 12 residues. Trimming removed 3 bases from V and 13 bases from J, with 14 bases in between. The CDR3 region has the DNA TGTGCCAGCAGTGATGGGTCCTCGGCGGAGTATTTT. This codes for CASSDGSSAEYF.

V and J are TRBV5-1 and TRBJ2-7, with D perhaps assigned TRBD1 or TRBD2 (6 bases each). Germline V CDR1 and CDR2: SGHRS, YFSETQ. Trimming took off 3 bases at V and 1 base at J, with 26 bases between the two ends. CDR3 length equals 19 residues. The CDR3 region has the DNA TGCGCCAGCAGCTGGGCTCCGGGAGTCAGGACAGTATCGTCCTACGAGCAGTACTTC. Its protein product is CASSWAPGVRTVSSYEQYF.

The chain recombines TRBV9 with TRBJ2-7; the D is unclear. From germline, CDR1 is SGDLS and CDR2 YYNGEE. The length of the CDR3 is 12 residues. V gave up 4 bases and J gave up 3 bases, with 8 bases separating them. The chain's CDR3 is CASSNDGYEQYF. In DNA, the CDR3 is TGTGCCAGCAGCAACGATGGCTACGAGCAGTACTTC.

The chain is built from TRBV7-6 and TRBJ1-2, with D possibly matching TRBD1 (6 bases). The V gene's germline CDR1 is SGHVS and CDR2 FNYEAQ. This CDR3 has 14 amino acids. With 4 bases removed from V and 2 bases from J, the gap between germline ends came to 11 bases. CDR3 nucleotide sequence: TGTGCCAGCAGCTCCGACAGGACCAACTATGGCTACACCTTC. Translating it yields CASSSDRTNYGYTF.

The gene calls are TRBV7-9 and TRBJ2-7; D possibly corresponds to TRBD1 (6 bases). V lost 3 bases and J 3 bases, leaving 18 bases between the germline ends. The CDR3 spans 16 residues. Germline lookup yields CDR1 SEHNR and CDR2 FQNEAQ (reference sequence). The CDR3: CASSFWSQGTHYEQYF. CDR3 nucleotide sequence: TGTGCCAGCAGCTTTTGGTCGCAGGGGACCCACTACGAGCAGTACTTC.

The chain employs TRBV5-6 and TRBJ2-7; 7 bases agree with TRBD2. This CDR3 has 16 residues. V dropped 0 bases and J dropped 4; count of bases not matched to a gene: 10. The germline gives CDR1 SGHDT, CDR2 YYEEEE. The CDR3 DNA is TGTGCCAGCAGCTTGGCCTGGTCAAGGGAGGGGTACGAGCAGTACTTC. This codes for CASSLAWSREGYEQYF.

The chain recombines TRBV7-9 with TRBJ2-5, with a possible D match to TRBD2 (7 bases). CDR1 is SEHNR, CDR2 FQNEAQ, per germline (reference sequence). V dropped 1 base and J dropped 4 bases, with 13 bases sitting between them. The length of the CDR3 is 15 residues. The CDR3 DNA follows: TGTGCCAGCAGCTTAGACAGGGAGGGATCAGAGACCCAGTACTTC. This translates into CASSLDREGSETQYF.

V and J are TRBV12-2 and TRBJ2-5; no DNA check was done on the table's D call, TRBD2. TRBV12-2 has pseudogene status. This CDR3 contains 14 residues. The CDR3 loop reads CASRFSGGCGGQYF. Here the CDR3 DNA reads TGTGCAAGTCGCTTTAGCGGGGGCTGTGGTGGCCAGTACTTC.

The J gene is TRBJ2-7, the V gene TRBV27; 8 bases line up with TRBD2. The CDR3 covers 14 residues. V gave up 4 bases and J gave up 3 bases; unmatched junction bases: 5. The germline V gene encodes CDR1 MNHEY and CDR2 SMNVEV (reference sequence). The CDR3 loop is CASSSLAAYYEQYF. The CDR3 bases are TGTGCCAGCAGTTCACTAGCGGCTTACTACGAGCAGTACTTC.

The J gene is TRBJ2-3, the V gene TRBV28; D is unclear. In germline, CDR1 is MDHEN, CDR2 SYDVKM. The CDR3 covers 11 residues. The V and J ends lost 8 bases and 7 bases respectively, with 10 bases between them. The CDR3: CASGPAHTQYF. The CDR3, as DNA: TGTGCCAGCGGCCCGGCCCATACGCAGTATTTT.

The chain's CDR3 is CASSLTHRQGANEQYF. In DNA, the CDR3 is TGTGCCAGCAGCTTAACTCACCGACAGGGGGCAAACGAGCAGTACTTC. V and J are TRBV7-3 and TRBJ2-7; TRBD1 matches at 10 bases. Germline V gives CDR1 SGHTA, CDR2 FQGTGA. Germline trimming cut 0 bases from V and 5 bases from J; bases unmatched to any gene: 7. The CDR3 spans 16 residues.

This clone showed up just a few times. The chain joins TRBV28 to TRBJ1-2, with D possibly being TRBD1 (5 bases). The V gene lost 3 bases and the J gene lost 2 bases, with 16 bases spanning the gap. Germline V gene sequence: CDR1 MDHEN, CDR2 SYDVKM. This CDR3 has 16 amino acids. DNA for the CDR3: TGTGCCAGCAGTTTGGTTCGACGAGGGGACAACTATGGCTACACCTTC. Amino acids: CASSLVRRGDNYGYTF.

V is TRBV27 and J is TRBJ1-1; 8 bases are a match to TRBD1. The length of the CDR3 is 13 residues. Germline CDR1 MNHEY, CDR2 SMNVEV (reference sequence). V dropped 5 bases and J dropped 6; count of bases not matched to a gene: 5. CDR3 sequence (DNA): TGTGCCAGCAGTCCCCGGACAGGGCCTGAAGCTTTCTTT. It yields the protein CASSPRTGPEAFF.

Only one count was recorded for this clone. V and J are TRBV6-6 and TRBJ1-1; D remains unclear. This CDR3 spans 14 amino acids. V was clipped by 0 bases and J by 3 bases, with 8 bases between them. CDR1 is MNHNY and CDR2 is SVGAGI in the germline V gene (reference sequence). CDR3 protein: CASSYSRVDTEAFF. CDR3 in DNA: TGTGCCAGCAGTTACTCGAGGGTGGACACTGAAGCTTTCTTT.

As concerns this clone: The sample has other DNA sequences that encode this CDR3 too. The chain links TRBV7-9 to TRBJ2-7; D possibly matches TRBD1 or TRBD2 (5 bases each). The V and J ends lost 3 bases and 2 bases respectively, with 11 bases between them. The CDR3 loop spans 14 amino acids. Germline-derived CDR1 and CDR2 are SEHNR and FQNEAQ (reference sequence). CDR3: CASSFSEGTYEQYF. CDR3 in DNA: TGTGCCAGCAGCTTCAGCGAGGGGACCTACGAGCAGTACTTC.

The genes are TRBV27 and TRBJ1-1; 9 nucleotides line up with TRBD1. The V segment lost 7 bases and the J segment 7 bases; nucleotides outside the gene matches: 4. The CDR3 sequence is 12 residues long. CDR1 and CDR2 (germline): MNHEY, SMNVEV (reference sequence). This CDR3 is CASITGGVEAFF. The CDR3 DNA reads TGTGCCAGCATTACAGGGGGCGTTGAAGCTTTCTTT.

The chain uses TRBV27 and TRBJ2-4; a weak D match, TRBD2 (6 bases). CDR1 is MNHEY and CDR2 is SMNVEV in the germline V gene (reference sequence). This CDR3 has 14 amino acids. Trimming shortened V by 2 bases and J by 4 bases, and 9 bases separated the two germline ends. CDR3 amino acids: CASSLREPKNIQYF. CDR3 nucleotide sequence: TGTGCCAGCAGTTTACGGGAGCCTAAAAACATTCAGTACTTC.

The J gene is TRBJ2-7, the V gene TRBV6-5; 8 nucleotides align to TRBD1. V was pared by 3 bases and J by 4 bases, with 5 bases of the junction left unmatched. The CDR3 is 14 residues long. Per the germline V gene, CDR1 is MNHEY and CDR2 is SVGAGI. The CDR3: CASSYGRGLYEQYF. In DNA, the CDR3 is TGTGCCAGCAGTTATGGCAGGGGGCTTTACGAGCAGTACTTC.

The gene calls are TRBV7-9 and TRBJ1-6; D remains unclear. The CDR3 runs 14 residues. Deletions cut 4 bases from V and 17 bases from J, with 21 bases between. The V gene's germline CDR1 is SEHNR and CDR2 FQNEAQ (reference sequence). Here the CDR3 DNA reads TGTGCCAGCAGCTCCGCAACGAACTCGGGATCCTTCCACTTT. This encodes CASSSATNSGSFHF.

The chain carries TRBV4-2 and TRBJ1-3, with 11 nucleotides matching TRBD1. After removal of 0 bases from V and 5 bases from J, the junction contained 9 bases not matched to a gene. CDR3 length: 18 residues. Germline V gene data show CDR1 as LGHNA and CDR2 as YNFKEQ. Here the CDR3 reads CASSQEGGQGALRNTIYF. DNA for the CDR3: TGTGCCAGCAGCCAAGAAGGAGGACAGGGGGCACTTCGAAACACCATATATTTT.

The rearrangement links TRBV6-5 to TRBJ2-3; a possible D gene is TRBD2 (6 bases). Germline loops: CDR1 MNHEY, CDR2 SVGAGI. Trimming pared 2 bases from V and 4 bases from J, leaving 10 bases between. The CDR3 has 14 amino acids. CDR3 nucleotides: TGTGCCAGCAGTTACCGGGACTTCGCAGATACGCAGTATTTT. Translating gives CASSYRDFADTQYF.